This TCR beta chain is drawn from a study of T-cell memory formation after mild COVID-19. Study conclusions and caveats: Second-wave clones peaking on day 37 lacked confirmed SARS-CoV-2 specificity.

A remark on this clonotype: Its target is unknown.

In TCRdb, the 5' RACE reads were re-called with MiXCR into one record per CDR3 protein. The table has about 400,000 distinct CDR3 sequences, around 17% seen once. Germline-derived CDR1 and CDR2 are SGHTA and FQGNSA. The CDR3 is made up of 18 amino acids. The V gene lost 4 bases and the J gene lost 5 bases, with 24 bases spanning the gap. This clonotype originated in a young man who had mild COVID-19 (a few samples of this study predate the infection). Cell type and time point are not known. The rearrangement joins TRBV7-2 to TRBJ2-1, with D possibly being TRBD2 (5 bases). Material: PBMCs or a T cell subset sorted from them (not recorded which). The CDR3 here is CASSSISGVGRPDNEQFF. The CDR3 nucleotides read TGTGCCAGCAGCTCAATCAGCGGAGTGGGGAGACCAGACAATGAGCAGTTCTTC.